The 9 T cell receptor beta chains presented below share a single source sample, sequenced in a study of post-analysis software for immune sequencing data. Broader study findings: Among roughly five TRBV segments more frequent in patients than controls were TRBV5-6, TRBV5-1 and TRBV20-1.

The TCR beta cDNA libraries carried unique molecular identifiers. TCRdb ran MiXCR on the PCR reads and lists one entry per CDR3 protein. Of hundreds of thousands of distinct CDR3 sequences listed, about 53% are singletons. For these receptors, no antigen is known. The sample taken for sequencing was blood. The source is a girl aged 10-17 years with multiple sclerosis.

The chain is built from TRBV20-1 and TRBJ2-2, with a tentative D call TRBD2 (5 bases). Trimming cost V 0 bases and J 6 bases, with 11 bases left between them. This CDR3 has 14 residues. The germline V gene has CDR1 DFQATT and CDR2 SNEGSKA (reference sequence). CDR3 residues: CSARDPSIPGELFF. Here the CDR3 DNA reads TGCAGTGCTAGAGATCCTAGCATCCCCGGGGAGCTGTTTTTT.

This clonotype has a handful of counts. This CDR3 reads CASSGTAGALKTQYF. In DNA form, the CDR3 reads TGTGCCAGCAGCGGAACAGCGGGAGCCCTAAAGACCCAGTACTTC. V gene TRBV3-1 combines with J gene TRBJ2-4; 8 bases match TRBD2. The J call may be wrong; the DNA end is better matched by TRBJ2-5. The CDR3 spans 15 residues. Per the germline V gene, CDR1 is LGHDT and CDR2 is YNNKEL (reference sequence).

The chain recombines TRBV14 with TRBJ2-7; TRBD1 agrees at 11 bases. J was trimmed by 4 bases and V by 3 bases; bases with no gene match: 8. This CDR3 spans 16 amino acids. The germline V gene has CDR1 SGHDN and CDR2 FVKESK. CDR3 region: CASSHFRTGGIYEQYF. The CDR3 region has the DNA TGTGCCAGCAGCCATTTCAGGACAGGGGGCATTTACGAGCAGTACTTC. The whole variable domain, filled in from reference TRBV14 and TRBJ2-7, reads EAGVTQFPSHSVIEKGQTVTLRCDPISGHDNLYWYRRVMGKEIKFLLHFVKESKQDESGMPNNRFLAERTGGTYSTLKVQPAELEDSGVYFCASSHFRTGGIYEQYFGPGTRLTVT.

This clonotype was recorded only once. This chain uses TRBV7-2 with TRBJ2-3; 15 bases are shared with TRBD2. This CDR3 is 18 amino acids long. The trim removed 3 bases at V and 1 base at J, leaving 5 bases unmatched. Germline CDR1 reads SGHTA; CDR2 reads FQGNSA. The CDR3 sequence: CASSLGLAGGERTDTQYF. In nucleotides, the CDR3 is TGTGCCAGCAGCTTGGGACTAGCGGGAGGCGAGCGCACAGATACGCAGTATTTT.

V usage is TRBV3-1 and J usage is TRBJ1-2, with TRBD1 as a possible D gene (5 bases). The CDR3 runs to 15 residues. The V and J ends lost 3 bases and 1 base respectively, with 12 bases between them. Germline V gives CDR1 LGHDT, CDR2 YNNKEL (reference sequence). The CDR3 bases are TGTGCCAGCAGCCAGTTCCCCGGGGGTAACTATGGCTACACCTTC. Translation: CASSQFPGGNYGYTF.

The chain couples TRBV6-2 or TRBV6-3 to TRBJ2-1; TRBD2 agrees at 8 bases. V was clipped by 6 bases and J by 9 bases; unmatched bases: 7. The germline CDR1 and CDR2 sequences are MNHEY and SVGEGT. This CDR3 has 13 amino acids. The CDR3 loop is CASSPSGGGEQFF. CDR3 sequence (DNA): TGTGCCAGCAGCCCGAGCGGGGGTGGTGAGCAGTTCTTC.

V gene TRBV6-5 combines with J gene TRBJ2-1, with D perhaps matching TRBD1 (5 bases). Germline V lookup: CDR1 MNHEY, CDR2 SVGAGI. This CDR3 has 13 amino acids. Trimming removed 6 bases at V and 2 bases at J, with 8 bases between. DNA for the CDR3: TGTGCCAGCAGGCCAGGGACCTACAATGAGCAGTTCTTC. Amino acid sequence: CASRPGTYNEQFF.

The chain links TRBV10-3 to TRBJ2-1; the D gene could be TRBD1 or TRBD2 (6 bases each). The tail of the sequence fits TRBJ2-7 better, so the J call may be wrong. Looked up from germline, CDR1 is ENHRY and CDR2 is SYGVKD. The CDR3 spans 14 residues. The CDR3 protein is CAIRGGSHYNEQYF. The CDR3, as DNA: TGTGCCATCAGAGGGGGGAGCCATTACAATGAGCAGTACTTC.

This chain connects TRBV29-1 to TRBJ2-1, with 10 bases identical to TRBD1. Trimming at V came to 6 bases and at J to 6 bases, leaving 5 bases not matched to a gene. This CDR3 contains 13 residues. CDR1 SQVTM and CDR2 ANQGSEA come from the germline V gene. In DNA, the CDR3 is TGCAGCGTACGCCGGGACAGGGGCAATGAGCAGTTCTTC. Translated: CSVRRDRGNEQFF.